These 16 T cell receptor beta chains share one sample of origin, sequenced in a study of vaccination effects on CD4 cells after COVID-19. These receptors' targets are unknown. The protocol was immunoSEQ multiplex PCR, while the TCRdb copy is restricted to in-frame clones and leaves out a portion. The sample holds fewer than 25,000 clones; about two thirds are singletons and the top ten take around 13%. ViraFEST used viral peptide pools to expand antigen-specific CD4+ T cells before sequencing. An approximately 10-day culture period preceded the isolation of CD4+ T cells. Nucleocapsid antibodies stayed negative before and after vaccination, showing no earlier SARS-CoV-2 infection. Sample: CD4+ T cells from PBMCs cultured with HCoV-OC43 spike peptides, taken before COVID-19 vaccination. Subset given: HCoV-OC43 spike overlapping peptide pool stimulation. These receptors originate from a human donor who received a COVID-19 vaccine.

The chain has TRBV7-9 and TRBJ1-1, with D unclear. Germline assignment: CDR1 SEHNR and CDR2 FQNEAQ (reference sequence). Trimming removed 5 bases at V and 5 bases at J, with 9 bases between. CDR3 length: 12 amino acids. The CDR3 DNA is TGTGCCAGCAGCCGAACCCGTACTGAAGCTTTCTTT. It is translated as CASSRTRTEAFF.

The chain employs TRBV5-1 and TRBJ1-2; the D is unclear. Trimming removed 4 bases at V and 0 bases at J, with 10 bases between. Germline-derived CDR1 and CDR2 are SGHRS and YFSETQ. The CDR3 consists of 14 residues. This CDR3 reads CASSPDGANYGYTF. DNA for the CDR3: TGCGCCAGCAGCCCGGACGGGGCTAACTATGGCTACACCTTC.

The chain employs TRBV12-5 and TRBJ1-5; no firm D call. The CDR3 runs to 12 residues. V lost 7 bases and J lost 2, with 6 bases in between. Germline CDR1 reads LGHNT; CDR2 reads FRNRAP. CDR3: CASAYGNQPQHF. The CDR3 DNA reads as TGTGCTAGTGCGTACGGCAATCAGCCCCAGCATTTT.

The chain is built from TRBV5-4 and TRBJ1-2; no firm D call. This CDR3 comprises 13 residues. Germline CDR1 reads SGHNT; CDR2 reads YYREEE (reference sequence). V gave up 0 bases and J gave up 4 bases, with 7 bases separating them. CDR3 in DNA: TGTGCCAGCAGCTTGGGCCATACCTATGGCTACACCTTC. This codes for CASSLGHTYGYTF.

The genes are TRBV12-3 or TRBV12-4 and TRBJ1-3, with no clear D. V was cut by 4 bases and J by 6 bases, with 10 bases left in between. The CDR3 has 13 residues. CDR3 protein: CASSSNTENTIYF. In nucleotides, the CDR3 is TGTGCCAGCAGTTCGAATACAGAAAACACCATATATTTT.

The chain links TRBV6-5 to TRBJ1-6; 7 bases line up with TRBD1. The CDR3 spans 15 residues. The V segment lost 9 bases and the J segment 9 bases; nucleotides outside the gene matches: 14. Germline V lookup: CDR1 MNHEY, CDR2 SVGAGI. This CDR3 is CASNLDLRDSSPLHF. The CDR3 DNA reads TGTGCCAGTAACCTAGATCTTAGGGACAGTTCACCCCTCCACTTT.

The V gene is TRBV7-9, the J gene TRBJ1-4, with a tentative D call TRBD1 (6 bases). There are 14 residues in the CDR3. Trimming stripped 3 bases from V and 3 bases from J, with 8 bases between. Germline CDR1 SEHNR, CDR2 FQNEAQ (reference sequence). The DNA of the CDR3 is TGTGCCAGCAGCTTTAACAGGGCTAATGAAAAACTGTTTTTT. Protein sequence: CASSFNRANEKLFF.

As for this clone: The identical CDR3 is also encoded by other nucleotide sequences in the sample. The chain carries TRBV19 and TRBJ1-5, with D unclear. The CDR3 length is 13 residues. Trimming cost V 5 bases and J 0 bases, with 5 bases left between them. The V gene's germline CDR1 is LNHDA and CDR2 SQIVND (reference sequence). CDR3 amino acids: CASSPYSNQPQHF. The CDR3 nucleotides are TGTGCCAGTAGTCCGTATAGCAATCAGCCCCAGCATTTT.

The rearrangement joins TRBV5-4 to TRBJ2-1; 8 nucleotides line up with TRBD1. The trim removed 5 bases at V and 4 bases at J, leaving 2 bases unmatched. The CDR3 runs 13 residues. CDR1 is SGHNT and CDR2 is YYREEE in the germline V gene (reference sequence). The CDR3 nucleotides read TGTGCCAGCAGACGGACAGGGTACAATGAGCAGTTCTTC. Its protein is CASRRTGYNEQFF.

A few counts support this clone. The V gene is TRBV5-4, the J gene TRBJ2-2; D may correspond to TRBD1 or TRBD2 (6 bases each). V was clipped by 4 bases and J by 4 bases, with 20 bases between them. In germline, CDR1 is SGHNT, CDR2 YYREEE (reference sequence). This CDR3 spans 17 amino acids. In DNA form, the CDR3 reads TGTGCCAGCAGCCCATACGTGGGTGGGGGGCCCACCGGGGAGCTGTTTTTT. Translated, it gives CASSPYVGGGPTGELFF.

The chain couples TRBV24-1 to TRBJ2-3; TRBD1 matches at 8 bases. The CDR3 covers 13 residues. The germline V gene encodes CDR1 KGHDR and CDR2 SFDVKD. V shed 12 bases and J 2 bases; nucleotides not matched to a gene: 6. CDR3 residues: CAVEGQATDTQYF. In nucleotides, the CDR3 is TGTGCCGTAGAGGGACAGGCCACAGATACGCAGTATTTT.

The chain uses TRBV6-5 and TRBJ2-7; TRBD1 matches 7 bases. The ends lost 7 bases at V and 4 bases at J; junction bases unmatched: 4. The CDR3 is 12 amino acids. CDR1 is MNHEY and CDR2 is SVGAGI in the germline V gene. The CDR3 sequence is CASISQGYEQYF. CDR3 sequence (DNA): TGTGCCAGCATTTCACAGGGGTACGAGCAGTACTTC.

This clone has only one observation. The chain uses TRBV4-1 and TRBJ1-1; D is unresolved. The CDR3 runs to 16 residues. Germline lookup yields CDR1 MGHRA and CDR2 YSYEKL. V dropped 1 base and J dropped 4 bases, with 16 bases sitting between them. CDR3 nucleotides: TGCGCCAGCAGCCAAGCCTCGGTACAAATGGGCACTGAAGCTTTCTTT. Amino acids: CASSQASVQMGTEAFF.

The rearrangement joins TRBV4-1 to TRBJ1-5; 12 bases are shared with TRBD1. Germline loops: CDR1 MGHRA, CDR2 YSYEKL. CDR3 length: 16 residues. V was clipped by 2 bases and J by 7 bases; unmatched bases: 6. CDR3 residues: CASSQPGQGARQPQHF. In DNA form, the CDR3 reads TGCGCCAGCAGCCAACCGGGACAGGGGGCAAGACAGCCCCAGCATTTT.

As to this clone: The junction and the germline gene differ at one end; a read error may be behind it. The chain is built from TRBV7-2 and TRBJ1-2; TRBD1 agrees at 7 bases. This CDR3 has 13 amino acids. CDR1 and CDR2 (germline): SGHTA, FQGNSA. As DNA, the CDR3 is TGTGCCAGCAGCTGGCGACAGGGCGAGTCAGGCGACTTC. Protein: CASSWRQGESGDF.

This clone turned up a few times. This chain uses TRBV11-2 with TRBJ1-5; D is unresolved. The length of the CDR3 is 13 residues. Germline V CDR1 and CDR2: SGHAT, FQNNGV. V was trimmed by 5 bases and J by 3 bases, leaving 8 bases between them. The CDR3 protein is CASSNSHNQPQHF. DNA for the CDR3: TGTGCCAGCAGCAACAGCCACAATCAGCCCCAGCATTTT.